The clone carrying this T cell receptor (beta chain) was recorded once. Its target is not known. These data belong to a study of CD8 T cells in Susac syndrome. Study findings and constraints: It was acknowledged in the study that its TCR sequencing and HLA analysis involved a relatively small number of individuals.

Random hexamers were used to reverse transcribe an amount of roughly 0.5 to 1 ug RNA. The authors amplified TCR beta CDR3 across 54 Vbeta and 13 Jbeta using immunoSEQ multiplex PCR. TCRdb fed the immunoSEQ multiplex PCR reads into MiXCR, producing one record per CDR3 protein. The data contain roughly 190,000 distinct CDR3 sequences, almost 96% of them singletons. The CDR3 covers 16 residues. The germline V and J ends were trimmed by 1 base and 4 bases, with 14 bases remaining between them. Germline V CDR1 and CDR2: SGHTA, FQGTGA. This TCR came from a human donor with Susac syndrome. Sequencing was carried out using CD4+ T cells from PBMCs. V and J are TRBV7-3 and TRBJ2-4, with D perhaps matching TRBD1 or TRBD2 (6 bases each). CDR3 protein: CASSLKGGSGKNIQYF. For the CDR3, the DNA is TGTGCCAGCAGCTTAAAGGGGGGTAGCGGTAAAAACATTCAGTACTTC.